This T cell receptor beta chain was found in a study of blood T cell repertoires in COVID-19. Study-wide background: COVID-19 samples collected from the United States, Italy and Spain covered acute and convalescent phases. PBMCs, B-cell-depleted T cells, or T cells were the source of the cDNA or gDNA that made up the material.

The authors' processing: Reference gene primers were amplified, and this amplification served to estimate nucleated cell counts. TCRdb's copy holds only in-frame clones and misses some; the assay was immunoSEQ multiplex PCR. V and J calls and clone size come straight from that table; D and trimming were deduced from the DNA. The table shows approximately 180,000 clones, with roughly 88% occurring only once. CDR1 is LNHDA and CDR2 is SQIVND in the germline V gene (reference sequence). This CDR3 is built from 13 residues. V was pared by 5 bases and J by 9 bases, with 4 bases of the junction left unmatched.

The receptor was derived from a man aged 60 to 69 with acute or convalescent COVID-19. Material for sequencing was peripheral blood. V usage is TRBV19 and J usage is TRBJ1-4; 9 bases line up with TRBD1. The CDR3 DNA is TGTGCCAGTAGTGCGGGACAGGGTCAAAAACTGTTTTTT. Translated, it gives CASSAGQGQKLFF.